The sequence of this T cell receptor beta chain was determined in a study of T-cell reconstitution after alpha-beta-depleted transplantation in children. During its preparation, the TCRbeta library received unique molecular identifiers. TCRdb processed the PCR reads anew with MiXCR; each CDR3 protein has one entry. The table lists roughly 220,000 distinct CDR3 sequences, about 8.7% of them singletons. Study-level findings and limits: Reports say that about two months after transplant, the alpha-beta T cells came out of several hundred graft clones that had expanded. It was newly produced T cells that mostly accounted for T-cell counts and diversity one year after transplant.

The CDR3 length is 14 residues. Germline V gene data show CDR1 as SGHTA and CDR2 as FQGNSA. Trimming removed 2 bases from V and 4 bases from J, with 8 bases in between. A few counts support this clonotype. The antigen is undetermined. The sample consisted of PBMCs, mostly from graft donor cells, taken 360 days after TCRalphabeta/CD19-depleted stem cell transplant. The receptor was derived from a male patient aged 2-15 years who had a stem cell transplant for acute myeloid leukemia, so the T cells may come from the graft donor. The chain recombines TRBV7-2 with TRBJ2-2; D not resolved. CDR3 region: CASSLIDLTGELFF. CDR3 DNA: TGTGCCAGCAGCTTAATAGACCTCACCGGGGAGCTGTTTTTT. Supplemented by reference TRBV7-2 and TRBJ2-2, the full variable domain reads GAGVSQSPSNKVTEKGKDVELRCDPISGHTALYWYRQSLGQGLEFLIYFQGNSAPDKSGLPSDRFSAERTGGSVSTLTIQRTQQEDSAVYLCASSLIDLTGELFFGEGSRLTVL.